This T cell receptor (beta chain) was found in a study of Ad26.COV2.S vaccination and SARS-CoV-2 variants (dated by TCRdb to about 2021). For the study in its entirety: Donors in the vaccine arm were drawn from COV1001, a multicentre, randomized, double-blind, placebo-controlled phase I-IIa trial testing Ad26.COV2.S in healthy adults. TCRbeta repertoire sequencing served as the tool for gauging how specific and how broad the SARS-CoV-2-reactive T cell receptors were following Ad26.COV2.S vaccination. Trial participants were randomized into five groups of five, in which low-dose or high-dose Ad26.COV2.S was given once or twice, or placebo was given on both occasions. A total of around 32 samples were included in the TCR-sequenced set, comprising around 19 Ad26.COV2.S vaccine recipients, 5 placebo recipients and 8 SARS-CoV-2 convalescent individuals. Throughout the experiments and outcome assessment, investigators stayed blinded to trial group allocation. Ad26.COV2.S was given intramuscularly at 5x10^10 or 1x10^11 viral particles, as a single shot or as two shots 56 days apart.

Study-level results and caveats: Ad26.COV2.S recipients had higher spike-specific TCR breadth than placebo recipients (P = 0.0014). After vaccination, spike-specific CD8+ and CD4+ T cell responses were reported to show substantial breadth. Comparing responses between vaccine doses or regimens was not something the study was powered to do. Vaccine and placebo recipients had comparable non-spike TCR breadth, which fits with the vaccine containing only spike. According to the authors, total T cell responses may have been underestimated by the TCR breadth and depth analyses.

TCRbeta CDR3 regions were sequenced with the immunoSEQ Assay. After extraction, genomic DNA underwent amplification by bias-controlled multiplex PCR, followed by high-throughput sequencing. From the authors' description of their analysis: To quantify the absolute abundance of each unique TCRbeta CDR3 region, sequences were collapsed and filtered. T cell fraction was estimated by normalization of TCRbeta template counts to usable DNA, with usable DNA being measured through amplification of reference genes present in all nucleated cells. Repertoire TCRs were annotated as SARS-CoV-2-specific by exact matching of V gene, CDR3 amino acid sequence and J gene to a known reactive TCR set. The reference SARS-CoV-2 TCR set came from MIRA and was filtered for enrichment in COVID-19-positive ImmuneCODE repertoires, removing public or cross-reactive TCRs. Using the MIRA antigens, annotated TCRs were further analysed by specific ORF or by position within an ORF. Depth was the summed frequency of annotated unique rearrangements, while breadth was defined as annotated unique rearrangements over total unique productive rearrangements. Two-sided Wilcoxon rank-sum tests were applied when comparing TCR breadth between groups. TCRdb took this table from immuneACCESS and kept in-frame rearrangements with V and J called. Such tables lack part of the clones; where checked against another copy, unresolved V genes explain under half of the gap, and the rest is unexplained. That table furnishes V, J and clone size, whereas the DNA furnished D and trimming. The sample data list hundreds of thousands of clones, and about 83% of these were observed just once. Roughly 7.4% of the sample belongs to the ten largest clones.

Taken with the paper, the label for treatment or condition translates to: some 20 received Ad26.COV2.S at low or high dose, single or two shots; roughly five received placebo; per-sample allocation not given. For vaccine and placebo recipients, repertoires were sequenced using samples collected on day 63 after the first injection. Cohort 1b enrolled fewer than 30 adults aged 18-55 years at a single site in Boston, USA, between 29 July and 7 August 2020. Ad26.COV2.S consisted of a replication-incompetent adenovirus type 26 vector by which a prefusion-stabilized SARS-CoV-2 spike protein from the original Wuhan strain was expressed. Concerning this clone itself: The antigen it recognizes is unknown. It has no much larger one-base neighbor in the sample; base qualities were not kept.

V sheds 3 bases and J sheds 0 bases, leaving 22 bases between their ends. The CDR3 starts with the cysteine, ends with the phenylalanine, and has 19 residues. Only the CDR3 DNA stays, 57 bases, in frame from base 1. CDR1 and CDR2, looked up from the germline V gene, are MGHRA and YSYEKL. Recombination linked TRBV4-1 to TRBJ2-3; the D gene identity is not certain. The sequence derives from a person between 18 and 60 years old who received the Ad26.COV2.S COVID-19 vaccine or a placebo. The material was peripheral blood, obtained in a trial of Ad26.COV2.S vaccine versus placebo. The DNA reads TGCGCCAGCAGCCAGTGGCGCTCTAAGGGAAGGTCTAGCACAGATACGCAGTATTTT. It translates to CASSQWRSKGRSSTDTQYF.